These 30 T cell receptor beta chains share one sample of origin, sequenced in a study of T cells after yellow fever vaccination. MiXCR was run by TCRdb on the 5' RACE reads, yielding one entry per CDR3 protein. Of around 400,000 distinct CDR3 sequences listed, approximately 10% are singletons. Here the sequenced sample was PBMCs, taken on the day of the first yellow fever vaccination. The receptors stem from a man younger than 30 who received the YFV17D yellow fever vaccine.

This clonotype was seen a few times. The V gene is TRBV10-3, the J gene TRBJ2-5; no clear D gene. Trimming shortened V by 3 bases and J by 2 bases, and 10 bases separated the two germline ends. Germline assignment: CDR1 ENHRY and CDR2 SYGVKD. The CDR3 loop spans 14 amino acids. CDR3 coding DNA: TGTGCCATCAGTGATCCCCCAGGACAAGAGACCCAGTACTTC. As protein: CAISDPPGQETQYF.

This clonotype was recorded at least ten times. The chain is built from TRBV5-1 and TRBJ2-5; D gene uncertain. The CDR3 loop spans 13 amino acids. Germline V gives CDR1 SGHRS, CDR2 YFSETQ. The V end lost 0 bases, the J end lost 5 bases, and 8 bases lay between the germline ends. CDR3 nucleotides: TGCGCCAGCAGCTTGGGGCAGAGGGAGACCCAGTACTTC. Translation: CASSLGQRETQYF.

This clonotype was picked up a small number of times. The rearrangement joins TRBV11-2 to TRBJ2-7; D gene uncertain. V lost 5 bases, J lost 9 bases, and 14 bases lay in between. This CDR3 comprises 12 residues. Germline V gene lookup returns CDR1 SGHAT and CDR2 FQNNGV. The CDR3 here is CASSAAEELQYF. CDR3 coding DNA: TGTGCCAGCAGCGCGGCGGAAGAATTGCAGTACTTC. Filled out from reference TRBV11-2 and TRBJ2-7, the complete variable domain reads EAGVAQSPRYKIIEKRQSVAFWCNPISGHATLYWYQQILGQGPKLLIQFQNNGVVDDSQLPKDRFSAERLKGVDSTLKIQPAKLEDSAVYLCASSAAEELQYFGPGTRLTVT.

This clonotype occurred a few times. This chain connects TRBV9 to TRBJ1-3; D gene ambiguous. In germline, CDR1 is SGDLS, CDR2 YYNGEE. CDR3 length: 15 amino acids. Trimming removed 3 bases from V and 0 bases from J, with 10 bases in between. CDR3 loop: CASSGLHGSGNTIYF. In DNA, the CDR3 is TGTGCCAGCAGCGGCCTCCACGGCTCTGGAAACACCATATATTTT.

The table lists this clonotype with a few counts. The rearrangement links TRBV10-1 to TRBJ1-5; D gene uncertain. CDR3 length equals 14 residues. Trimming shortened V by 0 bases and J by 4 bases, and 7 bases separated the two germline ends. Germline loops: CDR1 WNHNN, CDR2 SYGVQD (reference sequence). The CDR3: CASSESGWNQPQHF. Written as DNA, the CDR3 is TGCGCCAGCAGTGAGTCGGGGTGGAATCAGCCCCAGCATTTT.

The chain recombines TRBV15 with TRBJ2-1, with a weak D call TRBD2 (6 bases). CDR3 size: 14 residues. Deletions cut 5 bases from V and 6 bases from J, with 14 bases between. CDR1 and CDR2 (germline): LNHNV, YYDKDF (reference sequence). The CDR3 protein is CATSRQKTSNEQFF. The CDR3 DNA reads TGTGCCACCAGCCGTCAGAAGACTAGCAATGAGCAGTTCTTC.

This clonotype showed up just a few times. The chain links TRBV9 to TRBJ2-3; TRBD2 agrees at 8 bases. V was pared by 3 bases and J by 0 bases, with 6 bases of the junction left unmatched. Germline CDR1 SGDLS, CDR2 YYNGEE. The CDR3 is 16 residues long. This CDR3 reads CASSAGGGPSTDTQYF. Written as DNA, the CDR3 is TGTGCCAGCAGCGCGGGAGGGGGTCCTAGCACAGATACGCAGTATTTT.

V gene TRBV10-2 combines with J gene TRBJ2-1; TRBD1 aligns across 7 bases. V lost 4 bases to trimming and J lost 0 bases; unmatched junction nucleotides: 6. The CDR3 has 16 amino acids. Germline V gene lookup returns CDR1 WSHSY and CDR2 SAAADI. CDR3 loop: CASSGQGDNSYNEQFF. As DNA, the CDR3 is TGCGCCAGCAGTGGACAGGGCGATAACTCCTACAATGAGCAGTTCTTC.

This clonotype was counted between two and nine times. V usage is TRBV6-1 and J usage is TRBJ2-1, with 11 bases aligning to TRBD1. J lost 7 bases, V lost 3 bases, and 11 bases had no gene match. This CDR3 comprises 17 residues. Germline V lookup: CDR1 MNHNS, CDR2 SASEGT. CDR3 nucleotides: TGTGCCAGCAGTGACCCGCCGGGGGGGACAGGGGGGAATGAGCAGTTCTTC. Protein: CASSDPPGGTGGNEQFF.

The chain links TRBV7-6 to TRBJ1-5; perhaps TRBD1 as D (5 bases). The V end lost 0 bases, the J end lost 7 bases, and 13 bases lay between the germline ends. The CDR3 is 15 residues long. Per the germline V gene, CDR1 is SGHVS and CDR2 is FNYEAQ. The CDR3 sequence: CASSLAAVGVQPQHF. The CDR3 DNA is TGTGCCAGCAGCTTAGCGGCGGTGGGGGTGCAGCCCCAGCATTTT.

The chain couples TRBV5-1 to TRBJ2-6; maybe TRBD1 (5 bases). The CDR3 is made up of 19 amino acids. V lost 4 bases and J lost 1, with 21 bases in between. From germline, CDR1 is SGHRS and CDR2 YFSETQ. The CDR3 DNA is TGCGCCAGCAGCCGTACAGGCCTCTCTGGAAGATCTGGGGCCAACGTCCTGACTTTC. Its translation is CASSRTGLSGRSGANVLTF.

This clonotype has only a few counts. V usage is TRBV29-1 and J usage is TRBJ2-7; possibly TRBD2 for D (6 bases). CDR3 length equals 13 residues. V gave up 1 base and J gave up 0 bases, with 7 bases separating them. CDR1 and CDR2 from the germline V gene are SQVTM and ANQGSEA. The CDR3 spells CSVEARDSYEQYF. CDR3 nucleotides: TGCAGCGTTGAAGCGCGGGACTCCTACGAGCAGTACTTC.

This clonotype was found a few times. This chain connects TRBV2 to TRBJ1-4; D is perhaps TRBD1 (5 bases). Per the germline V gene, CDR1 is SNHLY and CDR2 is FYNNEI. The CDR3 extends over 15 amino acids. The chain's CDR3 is CGCGRVISTNEKLFF. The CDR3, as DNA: TGTGGTTGCGGCAGGGTAATCTCGACTAATGAAAAACTGTTTTTT.

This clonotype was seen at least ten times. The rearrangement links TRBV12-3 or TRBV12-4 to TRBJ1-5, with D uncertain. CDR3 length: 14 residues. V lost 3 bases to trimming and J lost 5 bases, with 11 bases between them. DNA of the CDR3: TGTGCCAGCAGTTTTTGGGGAGGCGATCAGCCCCAGCATTTT. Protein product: CASSFWGGDQPQHF.

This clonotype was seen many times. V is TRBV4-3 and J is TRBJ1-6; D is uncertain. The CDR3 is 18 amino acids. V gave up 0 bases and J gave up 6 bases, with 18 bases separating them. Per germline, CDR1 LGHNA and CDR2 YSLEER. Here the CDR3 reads CASSQDRGELWLNSPLHF. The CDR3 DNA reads TGCGCCAGCAGCCAAGATCGGGGAGAATTGTGGCTTAATTCACCCCTCCACTTT.

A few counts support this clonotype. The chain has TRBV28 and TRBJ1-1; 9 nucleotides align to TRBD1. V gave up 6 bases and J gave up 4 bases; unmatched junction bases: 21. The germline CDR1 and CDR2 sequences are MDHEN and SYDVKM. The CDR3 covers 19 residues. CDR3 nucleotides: TGTGCCAGCAGCCGAAACCCCCCCGGGACAGGGATTAACTTCACTGAAGCTTTCTTT. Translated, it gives CASSRNPPGTGINFTEAFF. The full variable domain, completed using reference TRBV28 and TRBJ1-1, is DVKVTQSSRYLVKRTGEKVFLECVQDMDHENMFWYRQDPGLGLRLIYFSYDVKMKEKGDIPEGYSVSREKKERFSLILESASTNQTSMYLCASSRNPPGTGINFTEAFFGQGTRLTVV.

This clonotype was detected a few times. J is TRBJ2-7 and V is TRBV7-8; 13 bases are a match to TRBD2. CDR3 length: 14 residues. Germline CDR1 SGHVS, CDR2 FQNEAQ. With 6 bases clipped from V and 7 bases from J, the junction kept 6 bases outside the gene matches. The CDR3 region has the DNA TGTGCCAGCAGGGAACTAGCGGGGGGGAGGGAGCAGTACGTC. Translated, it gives CASRELAGGREQYV.

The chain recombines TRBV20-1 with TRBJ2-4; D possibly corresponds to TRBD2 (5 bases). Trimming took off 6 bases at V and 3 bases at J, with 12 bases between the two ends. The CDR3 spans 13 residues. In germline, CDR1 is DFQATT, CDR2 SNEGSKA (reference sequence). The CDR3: CSAQTRGKNIQYF. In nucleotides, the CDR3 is TGCAGTGCCCAGACACGGGGCAAAAACATTCAGTACTTC.

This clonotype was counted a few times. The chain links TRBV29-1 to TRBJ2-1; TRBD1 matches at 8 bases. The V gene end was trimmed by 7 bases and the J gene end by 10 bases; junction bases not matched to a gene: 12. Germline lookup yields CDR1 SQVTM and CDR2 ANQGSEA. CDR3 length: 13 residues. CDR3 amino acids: CSDRTGRSEEQFF. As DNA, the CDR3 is TGCAGCGACAGGACAGGGAGGTCGGAGGAGCAGTTCTTC.

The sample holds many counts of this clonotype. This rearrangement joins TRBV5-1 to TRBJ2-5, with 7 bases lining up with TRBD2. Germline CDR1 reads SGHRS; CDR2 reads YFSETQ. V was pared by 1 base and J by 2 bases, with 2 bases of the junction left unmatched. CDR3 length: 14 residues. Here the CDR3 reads CASSLLAGQETQYF. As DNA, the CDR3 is TGCGCCAGCAGCTTGTTAGCGGGTCAAGAGACCCAGTACTTC.

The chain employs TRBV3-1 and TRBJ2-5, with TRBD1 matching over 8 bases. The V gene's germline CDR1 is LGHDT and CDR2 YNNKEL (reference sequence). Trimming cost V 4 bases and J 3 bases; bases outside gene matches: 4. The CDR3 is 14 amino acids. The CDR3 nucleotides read TGTGCCAGCAGCCCCCGGGACAGGAAAGAGACCCAGTACTTC. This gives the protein CASSPRDRKETQYF.

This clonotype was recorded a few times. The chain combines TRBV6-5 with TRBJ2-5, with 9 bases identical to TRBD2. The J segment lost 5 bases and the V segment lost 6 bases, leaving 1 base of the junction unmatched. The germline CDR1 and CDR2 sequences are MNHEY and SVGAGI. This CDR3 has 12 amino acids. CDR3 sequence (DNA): TGTGCCAGCAGAGGGACTAGCGAGACCCAGTACTTC. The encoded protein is CASRGTSETQYF.

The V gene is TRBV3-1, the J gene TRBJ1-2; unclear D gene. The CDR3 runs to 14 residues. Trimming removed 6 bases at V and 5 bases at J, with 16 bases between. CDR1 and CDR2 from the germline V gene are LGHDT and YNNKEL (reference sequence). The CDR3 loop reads CASSPPRKAYGYTF. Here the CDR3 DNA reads TGTGCCAGCAGTCCCCCCCGGAAGGCTTATGGCTACACCTTC.

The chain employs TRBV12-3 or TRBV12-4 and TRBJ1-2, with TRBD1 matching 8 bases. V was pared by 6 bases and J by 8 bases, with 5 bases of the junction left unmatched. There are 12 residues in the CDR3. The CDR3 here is CASRSTGAGYTF. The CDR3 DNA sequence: TGTGCCAGCAGGTCGACAGGGGCCGGCTACACCTTC.

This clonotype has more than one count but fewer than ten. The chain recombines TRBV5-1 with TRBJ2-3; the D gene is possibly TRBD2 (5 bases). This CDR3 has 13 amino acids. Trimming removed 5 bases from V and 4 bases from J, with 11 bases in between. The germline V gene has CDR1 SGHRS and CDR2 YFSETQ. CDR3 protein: CASRGFGADTQYF. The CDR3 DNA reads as TGCGCCAGCAGGGGTTTCGGGGCAGATACGCAGTATTTT.

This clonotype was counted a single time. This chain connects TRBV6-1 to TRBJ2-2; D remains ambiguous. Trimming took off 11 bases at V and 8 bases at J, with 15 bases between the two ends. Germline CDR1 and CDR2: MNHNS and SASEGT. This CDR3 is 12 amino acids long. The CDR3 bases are TGTGCCGTCGGGCGGCCGCTTGGGGAGCTGTTTTTT. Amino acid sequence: CAVGRPLGELFF.

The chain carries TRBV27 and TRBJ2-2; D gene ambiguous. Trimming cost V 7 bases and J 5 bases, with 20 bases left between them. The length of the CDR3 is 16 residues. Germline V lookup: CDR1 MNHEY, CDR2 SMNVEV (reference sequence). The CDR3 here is CASNQMFTARTGELFF. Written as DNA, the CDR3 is TGTGCCAGCAACCAGATGTTTACAGCGCGGACCGGGGAGCTGTTTTTT.

The CDR3 sequence is CGVSGGNSYEQYF. CDR3 nucleotides: TGCGGGGTAAGCGGGGGCAACTCCTACGAGCAGTACTTC. The V and J genes are TRBV29-1 and TRBJ2-7; 8 bases align to TRBD2. Germline V lookup: CDR1 SQVTM, CDR2 ANQGSEA. There are 13 residues in the CDR3.

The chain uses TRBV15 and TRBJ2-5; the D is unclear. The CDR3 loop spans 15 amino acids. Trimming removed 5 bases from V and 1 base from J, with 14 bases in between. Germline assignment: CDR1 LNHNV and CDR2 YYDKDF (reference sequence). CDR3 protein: CATSPPGDIQETQYF. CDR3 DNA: TGTGCCACCAGCCCCCCTGGCGACATCCAAGAGACCCAGTACTTC. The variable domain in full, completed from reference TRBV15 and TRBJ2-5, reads DAMVIQNPRYQVTQFGKPVTLSCSQTLNHNVMYWYQQKSSQAPKLLFHYYDKDFNNEADTPDNFQSRRPNTSFCFLDIRSPGLGDTAMYLCATSPPGDIQETQYFGPGTRLLVL.

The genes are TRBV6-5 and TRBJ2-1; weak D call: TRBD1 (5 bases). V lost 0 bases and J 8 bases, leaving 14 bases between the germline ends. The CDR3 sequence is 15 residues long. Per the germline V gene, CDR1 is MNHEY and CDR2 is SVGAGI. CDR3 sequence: CASSYSLGRIDEQFF. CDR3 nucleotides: TGTGCCAGCAGTTACTCGCTGGGGCGGATCGATGAGCAGTTCTTC.